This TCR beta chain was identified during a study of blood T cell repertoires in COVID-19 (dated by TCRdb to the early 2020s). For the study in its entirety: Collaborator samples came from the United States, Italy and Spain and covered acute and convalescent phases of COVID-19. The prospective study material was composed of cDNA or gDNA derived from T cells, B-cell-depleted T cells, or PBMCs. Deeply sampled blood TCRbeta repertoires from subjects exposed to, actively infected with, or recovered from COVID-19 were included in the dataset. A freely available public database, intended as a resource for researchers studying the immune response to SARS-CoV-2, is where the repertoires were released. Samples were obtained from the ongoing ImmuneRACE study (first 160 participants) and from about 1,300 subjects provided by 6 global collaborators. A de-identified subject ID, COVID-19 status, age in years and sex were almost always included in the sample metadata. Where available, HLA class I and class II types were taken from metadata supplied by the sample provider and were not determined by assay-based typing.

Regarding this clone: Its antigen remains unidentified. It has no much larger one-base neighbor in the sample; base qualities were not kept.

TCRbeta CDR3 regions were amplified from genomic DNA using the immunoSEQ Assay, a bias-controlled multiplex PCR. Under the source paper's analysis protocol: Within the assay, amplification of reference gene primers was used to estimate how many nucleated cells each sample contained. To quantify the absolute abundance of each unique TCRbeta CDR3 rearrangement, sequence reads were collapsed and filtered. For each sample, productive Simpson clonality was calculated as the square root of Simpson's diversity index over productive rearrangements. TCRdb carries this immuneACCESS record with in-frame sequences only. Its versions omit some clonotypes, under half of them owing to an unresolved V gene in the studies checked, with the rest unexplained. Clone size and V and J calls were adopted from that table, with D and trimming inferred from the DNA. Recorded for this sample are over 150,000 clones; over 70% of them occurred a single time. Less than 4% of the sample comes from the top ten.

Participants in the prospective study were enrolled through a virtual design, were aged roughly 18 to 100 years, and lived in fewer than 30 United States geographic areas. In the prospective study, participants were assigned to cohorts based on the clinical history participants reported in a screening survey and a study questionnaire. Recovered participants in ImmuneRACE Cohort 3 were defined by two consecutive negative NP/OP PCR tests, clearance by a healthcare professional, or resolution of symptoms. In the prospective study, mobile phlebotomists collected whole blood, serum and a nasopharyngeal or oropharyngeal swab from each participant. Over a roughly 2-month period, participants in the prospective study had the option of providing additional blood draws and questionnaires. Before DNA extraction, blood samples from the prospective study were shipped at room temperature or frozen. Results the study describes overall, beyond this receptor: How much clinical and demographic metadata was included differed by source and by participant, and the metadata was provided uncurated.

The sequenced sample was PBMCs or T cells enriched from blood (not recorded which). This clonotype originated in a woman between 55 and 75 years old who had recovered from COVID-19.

In nucleotide form, the sequence is TGTGCCAGTCGGACTAGCGGGGGGCTCAATGAGCAGTTCTTC. Translated, this gives CASRTSGGLNEQFF. Here the chain combines TRBV19 and TRBJ2-1, with 14 bases matching TRBD2. The germline V gene (reference sequence) provides CDR1 LNHDA and CDR2 SQIVND. The V end gives up 8 bases and the J end 6 bases, leaving 3 bases in the junction not matched to a gene. Its CDR3 holds 14 amino acids, cysteine through phenylalanine. The read is trimmed to its CDR3 DNA, 42 bases read in frame from base 1. Where the CDR3 stops, the reference TRBV19 and TRBJ2-1 genes take over; the full variable domain is DGGITQSPKYLFRKEGQNVTLSCEQNLNHDAMYWYRQDPGQGLRLIYYSQIVNDFQKGDIAEGYSVSREKKESFPLTVTSAQKNPTAFYLCASRTSGGLNEQFFGPGTRLTVL.